A single sample is the source of the 3 T cell receptor beta chains below, sequenced in a study of OX40 agonist ivuxolimab in advanced cancers. Using immunoSEQ multiplex PCR, the repertoire was profiled, and TCRdb retains in-frame clones only, with some absent. This table has approximately 86,000 clones, around 90% appearing once. This specimen consisted of CD4+ or CD8+ T cells sorted from blood, obtained in a trial of the OX40 agonist ivuxolimab. These receptors originate from an adult with an advanced solid tumor such as melanoma, head and neck, liver or kidney cancer.

The rearrangement links TRBV5-4 to TRBJ2-7, with D perhaps being TRBD1 or TRBD2 (6 bases each). There are 13 residues in the CDR3. Germline V gives CDR1 SGHNT, CDR2 YYREEE (reference sequence). Trimming took off 0 bases at V and 9 bases at J, with 13 bases between the two ends. CDR3 region: CASSLVGGSVQYF. The CDR3 bases are TGTGCCAGCAGCTTGGTGGGGGGCTCGGTGCAGTACTTC.

The V and J genes are TRBV7-2 and TRBJ1-3; 7 nucleotides match TRBD1. The CDR3 spans 14 residues. Germline V gene sequence: CDR1 SGHTA, CDR2 FQGNSA. J gave up 9 bases and V 1 base, and 6 bases lay outside the gene matches. CDR3 nucleotides: TGTGCCAGCAGCTTAGGGGCAGGGGGAGGCACCATATATTTT. Its translation is CASSLGAGGGTIYF.

V and J are TRBV9 and TRBJ1-2, with 8 nucleotides matching TRBD1. CDR1 is SGDLS and CDR2 is YYNGEE in the germline V gene. V shed 4 bases and J 1 base; nucleotides not matched to a gene: 6. The length of the CDR3 is 15 residues. The chain's CDR3 is CASSPWDRYNYGYTF. CDR3 in DNA: TGTGCCAGCAGCCCCTGGGACAGGTATAACTATGGCTACACCTTC.